This T cell receptor beta chain emerged from a study of T cell responses to AZD1222 COVID-19 vaccine. Generated by immunoSEQ multiplex PCR, the TCRdb table keeps only in-frame clones and is missing some. Altogether some 170,000 clones are present, roughly 93% being singletons, with the ten largest covering 0.7% to 0.9%. V was clipped by 0 bases and J by 11 bases, with 13 bases between them. This CDR3 is 13 amino acids long. Germline assignment: CDR1 SGHNT and CDR2 YENEEA. In this sample, this clone turned up once. The chain combines TRBV11-3 with TRBJ1-1, with D perhaps TRBD1 (5 bases). The sequencing here drew on peripheral blood, taken on day 0 of AZD1222 vaccination. The receptor comes from an adult in good health. For the CDR3, the DNA is TGTGCCAGCAGCTTAGATCGCCTCGACAGTGCTTTCTTT. Amino acid sequence: CASSLDRLDSAFF.